Listed here is a single TCR beta chain. Its target is not known. The sample's time point: week 5, during vaccination. In the vaccine, a single dose held 300 ug of the mutant IDH1 20-mer peptide, along with topical imiquimod. Astrocytomas that were new, WHO grade 3 or 4, IDH1-mutant and ATRX-lost were present in the donors. The sample comes from a study of a mutant IDH1 vaccine in newly diagnosed glioma. Study overall: Administration of eight vaccinations to patients took place in weeks 1, 3, 5, 7, 11, 15, 19, 23. In some groups vaccination began 4-6 weeks post-radiotherapy; others received it with temozolomide.

TCRdb keeps only in-frame clones here, not all; method: immunoSEQ multiplex PCR. The sample holds about 26,000 clones; roughly 84% are singletons and the top ten take less than 9.5%. Study results and caveats: Changes in the top peripheral T cell clonotypes seemingly had no bearing on pseudoprogression.

Sequencing used PBMCs, obtained from a glioma patient whose treatment included an IDH1 peptide vaccine. The source is a man between 35 and 55 years old with glioma. Some clones in this sample may be carry-over from other donors' samples.

CDR3 loop: CASSQTPSYGYTF. The CDR3 DNA reads TGCGCCAGCAGCCAAACACCCTCCTATGGCTACACCTTC. The chain carries TRBV5-1 and TRBJ1-2; D gene uncertain. Trimming removed 4 bases from V and 4 bases from J, with 11 bases in between. The germline gives CDR1 SGHRS, CDR2 YFSETQ. This CDR3 is built from 13 residues.